This TCR beta chain was profiled in a study of immune evolution from preneoplasia to lung adenocarcinoma. The study, taken as a whole, reports: Clonality was highest in normal lung, lower in later-stage lesions apparently.

As to this clone: Its antigen is undetermined.

V was cut by 6 bases and J by 7 bases, with 11 bases left in between. This CDR3 contains 12 residues. Germline V gene lookup returns CDR1 ENHRY and CDR2 SYGVKD. H&E slides confirmed each diagnosis, reviewed by two pathologists independently. Generated by immunoSEQ multiplex PCR, the TCRdb table keeps only in-frame clones and is missing some. The sample includes 9,100 or so clones, 77% of them seen just once. The source of this sequence is a person aged 55-80 years with lung adenocarcinoma. Source material: FFPE lung adenocarcinoma in situ tissue. The gene calls are TRBV10-3 and TRBJ2-3, with D perhaps TRBD1 or TRBD2 (5 bases each). This CDR3 is CAIRGEANTQYF. The CDR3 DNA is TGTGCCATCAGGGGGGAAGCGAATACGCAGTATTTT.